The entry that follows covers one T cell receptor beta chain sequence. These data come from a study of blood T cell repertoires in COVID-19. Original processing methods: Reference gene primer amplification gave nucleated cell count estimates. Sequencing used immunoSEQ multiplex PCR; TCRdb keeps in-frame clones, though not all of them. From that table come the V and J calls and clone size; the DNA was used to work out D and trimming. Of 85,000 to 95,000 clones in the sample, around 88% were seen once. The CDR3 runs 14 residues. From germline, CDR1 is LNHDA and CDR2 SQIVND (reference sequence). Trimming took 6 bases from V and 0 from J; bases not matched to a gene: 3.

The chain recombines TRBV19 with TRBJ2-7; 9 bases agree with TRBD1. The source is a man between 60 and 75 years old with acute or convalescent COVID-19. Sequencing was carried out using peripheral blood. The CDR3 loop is CASRPTGGSYEQYF. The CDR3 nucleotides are TGTGCCAGTAGACCGACAGGGGGCTCCTACGAGCAGTACTTC. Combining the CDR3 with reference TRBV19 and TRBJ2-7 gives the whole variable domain DGGITQSPKYLFRKEGQNVTLSCEQNLNHDAMYWYRQDPGQGLRLIYYSQIVNDFQKGDIAEGYSVSREKKESFPLTVTSAQKNPTAFYLCASRPTGGSYEQYFGPGTRLTVT.